The present entry profiles one TCR beta chain with its context. This sample was taken from a study of blood T cell repertoires in COVID-19. The method was immunoSEQ multiplex PCR; TCRdb's version includes in-frame clones alone and lacks a portion of them. The data show approximately 250,000 clones, around 88% seen once. The CDR3 is 14 amino acids. CDR1 is WSHSY and CDR2 is SAAADI in the germline V gene. V was shortened by 1 base and J by 8 bases, with 14 bases between the two germline ends. The J gene is TRBJ1-2, the V gene TRBV10-2, with a tentative D call TRBD1 (5 bases). The receptor was derived from a woman between 40 and 50 years old with acute COVID-19. The specimen was PBMCs or T cells enriched from blood (not recorded which). CDR3 nucleotide sequence: TGCGCCAGCAGTGAGTACAGGACCTTTGAGGGCTACACCTTC. Its translation is CASSEYRTFEGYTF.